These T cell receptor beta chains were read from a single sample in a study of cytomegalovirus exposure and HLA in healthy donors. Clones were sequenced by immunoSEQ multiplex PCR, and TCRdb holds only the in-frame ones, with some missing. Here the sample table reports roughly 34,000 clones. Sequencing was carried out using PBMCs. These TCRs come from a man between 35 and 55 years old in good health and CMV-seronegative. Each CDR3 is given with its conserved first and last residue. The order of the fields is V gene, J gene, D gene, clone size, CDR3 protein, CDR3 DNA. D genes are given only for firm matches. The size field is filled for only some rows; it gives once, few, many or a size class.

V: TRBV7-6; J: TRBJ2-1; D: .; size: .; CDR3: CASSVGTSNEQFF; DNA: TGTGCCAGCAGCGTCGGGACTTCCAATGAGCAGTTCTTC
V: TRBV6-1; J: TRBJ1-5; D: .; size: .; CDR3: CASSEALNQPQHF; DNA: TGTGCCAGCAGTGAAGCGCTAAATCAGCCCCAGCATTTT
V: TRBV6-5; J: TRBJ2-3; D: .; size: .; CDR3: CASSYSAWTDTQYF; DNA: TGTGCCAGCAGTTACTCAGCCTGGACAGATACGCAGTATTTT
V: TRBV6-5; J: TRBJ2-1; D: .; size: .; CDR3: CASSRAYNEQFF; DNA: TGTGCCAGCAGTCGGGCCTACAATGAGCAGTTCTTC
V: TRBV18; J: TRBJ2-7; D: .; size: .; CDR3: CASSPGDSAYEQYF; DNA: TGTGCCAGCTCACCAGGGGACTCGGCCTACGAGCAGTACTTC
V: TRBV4-2; J: TRBJ2-7; D: TRBD2; size: .; CDR3: CASRRGLAGVRGNEQYF; DNA: TGTGCCAGCAGACGGGGACTAGCGGGAGTCCGAGGGAATGAGCAGTACTTC
V: TRBV9; J: TRBJ1-1; D: TRBD1; size: .; CDR3: CASSVGSGQGTEAFF; DNA: TGTGCCAGCAGCGTAGGGTCGGGACAGGGGACTGAAGCTTTCTTT
V: TRBV7-9; J: TRBJ2-3; D: TRBD1; size: .; CDR3: CASSLTGGLTDTQYF; DNA: TGTGCCAGCAGCTTGACAGGGGGCCTCACAGATACGCAGTATTTT
V: TRBV18; J: TRBJ2-2; D: .; size: .; CDR3: CASSPRRELYTGELFF; DNA: TGTGCCAGCTCACCACGACGGGAGCTGTACACCGGGGAGCTGTTTTTT
V: TRBV2; J: TRBJ1-5; D: .; size: .; CDR3: CASRRDWGQPQHF; DNA: TGTGCCAGCAGGAGGGACTGGGGCCAGCCCCAGCATTTT
V: TRBV7-9; J: TRBJ1-2; D: .; size: .; CDR3: CAGTTNYGYTF; DNA: TGTGCCGGGACAACGAACTATGGCTACACCTTC
V: TRBV27; J: TRBJ2-7; D: .; size: .; CDR3: CASSFRGEQYF; DNA: TGTGCCAGCAGTTTTAGGGGGGAGCAGTACTTC
V: TRBV4-3; J: TRBJ1-2; D: .; size: .; CDR3: CASSQDPRGPNYGYTF; DNA: TGCGCCAGCAGCCAAGATCCGCGGGGCCCGAACTATGGCTACACCTTC
V: TRBV15; J: TRBJ2-1; D: .; size: .; CDR3: CATSRDRLSSYNEQFF; DNA: TGTGCCACCAGCAGAGATAGATTGAGCTCCTACAATGAGCAGTTCTTC
V: TRBV7-2; J: TRBJ1-5; D: TRBD1; size: .; CDR3: CASSTRDRGKPQHF; DNA: TGTGCCAGCAGCACCCGGGACAGGGGGAAGCCCCAGCATTTT
V: TRBV28; J: TRBJ2-6; D: .; size: .; CDR3: CASSRGMGANVLTF; DNA: TGTGCCAGCAGTAGGGGGATGGGGGCCAACGTCCTGACTTTC
V: TRBV28; J: TRBJ2-6; D: TRBD1; size: .; CDR3: CASTEQGDTVSGANVLTF; DNA: TGTGCCAGCACCGAACAGGGGGACACTGTGTCTGGGGCCAACGTCCTGACTTTC
V: TRBV5-4; J: TRBJ2-5; D: .; size: .; CDR3: CASSLAGREETQYF; DNA: TGTGCCAGCAGCTTGGCTGGCAGGGAAGAGACCCAGTACTTC
V: TRBV5-6; J: TRBJ1-1; D: .; size: .; CDR3: CASSSLSGTEAFF; DNA: TGTGCCAGCAGCTCCTTGAGTGGCACTGAAGCTTTCTTT
V: TRBV29-1; J: TRBJ1-1; D: .; size: .; CDR3: CSVETTPTGNTEAFF; DNA: TGCAGCGTTGAGACTACTCCGACAGGGAACACTGAAGCTTTCTTT
V: TRBV7-2; J: TRBJ2-5; D: TRBD2; size: .; CDR3: CASSLASGGGTETQYF; DNA: TGTGCCAGCAGCTTAGCGTCGGGGGGGGGAACGGAGACCCAGTACTTC
V: TRBV4-1; J: TRBJ2-5; D: TRBD2; size: .; CDR3: CASSTRLLAGGYQETQYF; DNA: TGCGCCAGCAGCACCCGGTTACTAGCGGGAGGCTACCAAGAGACCCAGTACTTC
V: TRBV6-6; J: TRBJ1-1; D: .; size: .; CDR3: CASSSVVQGSTEAFF; DNA: TGTGCCAGCAGCTCCGTGGTGCAGGGGAGCACTGAAGCTTTCTTT
V: TRBV7-2; J: TRBJ1-5; D: .; size: .; CDR3: CASSLGARGNQPQHF; DNA: TGTGCCAGCAGCCTAGGAGCCCGGGGCAATCAGCCCCAGCATTTT
V: TRBV30; J: TRBJ1-4; D: .; size: .; CDR3: CASTTGGDEKLFF; DNA: TGTGCCTCTACGACGGGGGGGGATGAAAAACTGTTTTTT
V: TRBV7-2; J: TRBJ2-7; D: .; size: .; CDR3: CASSLVWVRGSYEQYF; DNA: TGTGCCAGCAGCTTAGTTTGGGTAAGGGGCTCCTACGAGCAGTACTTC
V: TRBV30; J: TRBJ1-2; D: TRBD1; size: .; CDR3: CAGPAGQGADYGYTF; DNA: TGTGCCGGTCCTGCCGGACAGGGGGCTGACTATGGCTACACCTTC
V: TRBV12-5; J: TRBJ1-1; D: .; size: .; CDR3: CASGSWTVYNTEAFF; DNA: TGTGCTAGTGGTTCCTGGACAGTCTATAACACTGAAGCTTTCTTT
V: TRBV29-1; J: TRBJ2-7; D: .; size: .; CDR3: CSVEDFRGPNYEQYF; DNA: TGCAGCGTTGAAGACTTCAGGGGCCCCAACTACGAGCAGTACTTC
V: TRBV28; J: TRBJ1-2; D: TRBD1; size: .; CDR3: CASTGTGGGYGYTF; DNA: TGTGCCAGCACCGGGACAGGGGGTGGGTATGGCTACACCTTC
V: TRBV6-1; J: TRBJ2-3; D: .; size: .; CDR3: CASSEGASTDTQYF; DNA: TGTGCCAGCAGTGAGGGGGCTAGCACAGATACGCAGTATTTT
V: TRBV2; J: TRBJ2-1; D: TRBD2; size: .; CDR3: CAGPSGRAGGEQFF; DNA: TGTGCCGGCCCTAGCGGGAGGGCCGGGGGTGAGCAGTTCTTC
V: TRBV7-9; J: TRBJ2-3; D: TRBD2; size: .; CDR3: CASSSASGTSGRGYTQYF; DNA: TGTGCCAGCAGCTCCGCCTCCGGGACTAGCGGGAGGGGCTATACGCAGTATTTT
V: TRBV19; J: TRBJ1-2; D: .; size: .; CDR3: CASSIGWDMAGYTF; DNA: TGTGCCAGTAGTATAGGCTGGGACATGGCTGGCTACACCTTC
V: TRBV9; J: TRBJ2-7; D: .; size: .; CDR3: CASSVGTADSYEQYF; DNA: TGTGCCAGCAGCGTAGGTACTGCCGACTCCTACGAGCAGTACTTC
V: TRBV5-1; J: TRBJ1-4; D: .; size: .; CDR3: CATSRGANEKLFF; DNA: TGCGCCACTTCCCGGGGAGCTAATGAAAAACTGTTTTTT
V: TRBV6-6; J: TRBJ2-1; D: .; size: .; CDR3: CASRDSGFTMEQFF; DNA: TGTGCCAGCAGGGACTCGGGCTTTACTATGGAGCAGTTCTTC
V: TRBV18; J: TRBJ2-7; D: TRBD2; size: .; CDR3: CASSLTSGRFAEQYF; DNA: TGTGCCAGCTCACTTACTAGCGGGAGGTTTGCCGAGCAGTACTTC
V: TRBV29-1; J: TRBJ2-1; D: .; size: .; CDR3: CSVDLRYNEQFF; DNA: TGCAGCGTTGACTTACGGTACAATGAGCAGTTCTTC
V: TRBV2; J: TRBJ2-7; D: TRBD2; size: .; CDR3: CASMKREGPHEQYF; DNA: TGTGCCAGCATGAAGCGGGAGGGCCCGCACGAGCAGTACTTC
V: TRBV10-1; J: TRBJ2-2; D: TRBD2; size: .; CDR3: CASEWRERSPGELFF; DNA: TGCGCCAGCGAATGGCGGGAGAGGTCTCCCGGGGAGCTGTTTTTT
V: TRBV19; J: TRBJ1-1; D: .; size: .; CDR3: CASSIPGPNTEAFF; DNA: TGTGCCAGTAGTATCCCTGGCCCGAACACTGAAGCTTTCTTT
V: TRBV30; J: TRBJ1-5; D: TRBD1; size: .; CDR3: CAWTPGQYQPQHF; DNA: TGTGCCTGGACACCGGGACAGTATCAGCCCCAGCATTTT
V: TRBV7-2; J: TRBJ2-6; D: TRBD1; size: .; CDR3: CASSPDRAGANVLTF; DNA: TGTGCCAGCAGCCCGGACAGGGCTGGGGCCAACGTCCTGACTTTC
V: TRBV9; J: TRBJ2-2; D: TRBD1; size: .; CDR3: CASSVQTGEAGELFF; DNA: TGTGCCAGCAGCGTACAGACAGGGGAGGCCGGGGAGCTGTTTTTT
V: TRBV15; J: TRBJ2-7; D: .; size: .; CDR3: CATSRDSILGQYF; DNA: TGTGCCACCAGCAGAGACTCGATCCTAGGGCAGTACTTC
V: TRBV29-1; J: TRBJ1-2; D: .; size: .; CDR3: CSVEDRDHGYTF; DNA: TGCAGCGTTGAAGACAGGGATCATGGCTACACCTTC
V: TRBV6-5; J: TRBJ2-3; D: .; size: medium-sized; CDR3: CASSSDYPGEADTQYF; DNA: TGTGCCAGCAGTTCGGACTATCCTGGAGAGGCAGATACGCAGTATTTT
V: TRBV5-1; J: TRBJ2-1; D: TRBD1; size: .; CDR3: CASSSGTGHNEQFF; DNA: TGCGCCAGCAGCTCCGGGACAGGGCACAATGAGCAGTTCTTC
V: TRBV6-1; J: TRBJ1-5; D: .; size: .; CDR3: CASSVLQGFNQPQHF; DNA: TGTGCCAGCAGTGTTCTACAGGGATTTAACCAGCCCCAGCATTTT
V: TRBV7-2; J: TRBJ2-7; D: TRBD2; size: .; CDR3: CASSFPREYRYEQYF; DNA: TGTGCCAGCAGCTTCCCGCGGGAGTATAGGTACGAGCAGTACTTC
V: TRBV6-6; J: TRBJ2-7; D: TRBD2; size: .; CDR3: CASVRLAGAYEQYF; DNA: TGTGCCAGCGTCCGACTAGCGGGAGCTTACGAGCAGTACTTC
V: TRBV18; J: TRBJ2-1; D: TRBD2; size: .; CDR3: CASSPTSVNNEQFF; DNA: TGTGCCAGCTCACCAACTAGCGTTAACAATGAGCAGTTCTTC
V: TRBV7-6; J: TRBJ2-1; D: TRBD2; size: .; CDR3: CASSSPSMRGTSADNEQFF; DNA: TGTGCCAGCAGCTCACCCAGTATGAGGGGGACTAGCGCCGACAATGAGCAGTTCTTC
V: TRBV6-5; J: TRBJ1-1; D: .; size: .; CDR3: CASSRPAQNTEAFF; DNA: TGTGCCAGCAGTCGCCCCGCGCAGAACACTGAAGCTTTCTTT
V: TRBV5-1; J: TRBJ2-3; D: TRBD1; size: .; CDR3: CASSSGQSTDTQYF; DNA: TGCGCCAGCAGCTCGGGACAGAGCACAGATACGCAGTATTTT
V: TRBV30; J: TRBJ2-3; D: TRBD2; size: .; CDR3: CAWSVLSGTHTDTQYF; DNA: TGTGCCTGGAGTGTGCTTAGCGGGACCCACACAGATACGCAGTATTTT
V: TRBV27; J: TRBJ2-1; D: .; size: .; CDR3: CASSLIAESYNEQFF; DNA: TGTGCCAGCAGTTTAATTGCGGAATCCTACAATGAGCAGTTCTTC